The clone carrying this TCR beta chain was seen many times. What it binds is unknown. A universal primer site came from template switching; cDNA carried unique molecular identifiers. TCRdb reanalysed the 5' RACE reads using MiXCR and keeps one entry per CDR3 protein. The sample holds around 470,000 distinct CDR3 sequences; 13% to 15% are singletons and the top ten take roughly 0.56%. Trimming cost V 7 bases and J 0 bases, with 5 bases left between them. CDR3 length: 12 residues. CDR1 and CDR2 (germline): MNHEY, SVGEGT. The data derive from a study of identical twins. Whole-study findings and limits: Excess sharing between twins was weaker in beta out-of-frame sequences. Twin sharing of out-of-frame TCR alpha was underestimated by models in monozygotic pairs. Fewer insertions marked abundant cord blood beta clonotypes; young adult naive trended weakly, memory not at all.

The sample also formed part of further work on yellow fever vaccine responses in identical twins.

Material: CD4+ T cells sorted from blood. The chain uses TRBV6-2 or TRBV6-3 and TRBJ2-3, with unresolved D. This receptor was identified in a woman aged 18-30 years in good health. CDR3 loop: CASTRSTDTQYF. The CDR3, as DNA: TGTGCCAGCACTAGAAGCACAGATACGCAGTATTTT.